These 20 T cell receptor beta chains share one sample of origin, sequenced in a study of monozygotic twins with cystic fibrosis. The protocol was immunoSEQ multiplex PCR, while the TCRdb copy is restricted to in-frame clones and leaves out a portion. The table includes about 20,000 clones, about 83% detected once. Sequencing was carried out using blood. The receptor source for this set is a woman aged 30 to 39 with cystic fibrosis.

With regard to this clone: The germline gene is not matched at one end of the junction; a read error may be the cause. V usage is TRBV7-9 and J usage is TRBJ1-2; D gene ambiguous. Germline assignment: CDR1 SEHNR and CDR2 FQNEAQ (reference sequence). The CDR3 is 11 residues long. The CDR3 bases are TGTGCCAGCAGCTTAGCGGGCAGATCCTCCTTC. It is translated as CASSLAGRSSF.

This chain uses TRBV19 with TRBJ1-5; D is possibly TRBD1 (5 bases). Trimming pared 7 bases from V and 4 bases from J, leaving 11 bases between. CDR3 length: 13 amino acids. The germline V gene encodes CDR1 LNHDA and CDR2 SQIVND (reference sequence). This CDR3 is CASNNGGNQPQHF. In DNA form, the CDR3 reads TGTGCCAGTAATAACGGGGGGAATCAGCCCCAGCATTTT.

This chain uses TRBV18 with TRBJ2-1; no firm D call. Trimming cost V 1 base and J 6 bases, with 7 bases left between them. Germline V CDR1 and CDR2: KGHSH, LQKENI. This CDR3 region has 13 residues. CDR3 in DNA: TGTGCCAGCTCACCACTTACGTCCAATGAGCAGTTCTTC. Translation gives CASSPLTSNEQFF.

V gene TRBV6-5 combines with J gene TRBJ1-4, with 11 bases fitting TRBD1. In germline, CDR1 is MNHEY, CDR2 SVGAGI. The CDR3 length is 14 residues. V was pared by 6 bases and J by 5 bases, with 2 bases of the junction left unmatched. CDR3 DNA: TGTGCCAGCAGGGACAGGGGGCGAAATGAAAAACTGTTTTTT. Translation: CASRDRGRNEKLFF.

The chain joins TRBV5-4 to TRBJ2-3, with D perhaps TRBD1 or TRBD2 (5 bases each). The CDR3 extends over 13 amino acids. Germline CDR1 and CDR2: SGHNT and YYREEE (reference sequence). V lost 2 bases and J lost 4, with 8 bases in between. This CDR3 reads CASSFGGADTQYF. The CDR3 DNA sequence: TGTGCCAGCAGCTTTGGGGGAGCAGATACGCAGTATTTT.

The V and J genes are TRBV27 and TRBJ2-3, with 11 bases that match TRBD2. CDR1 MNHEY and CDR2 SMNVEV come from the germline V gene (reference sequence). This CDR3 region has 17 residues. The V gene end was trimmed by 5 bases and the J gene end by 6 bases; junction bases not matched to a gene: 13. The CDR3 nucleotides are TGTGCCAGCAGTCTAATACCGACTAGCGGGGTTCCTGATACGCAGTATTTT. It encodes CASSLIPTSGVPDTQYF.

CDR3: CASSPQGQGNEKLFF. CDR3 bases: TGCGCCAGCAGCCCTCAGGGACAGGGGAATGAAAAACTGTTTTTT. The chain joins TRBV4-1 to TRBJ1-4; 10 bases are a match to TRBD1. This CDR3 contains 15 residues. Germline-derived CDR1 and CDR2 are MGHRA and YSYEKL. V shed 4 bases and J 5 bases; nucleotides not matched to a gene: 4.

The chain is built from TRBV4-1 and TRBJ2-3; D gene ambiguous. CDR3 length equals 13 residues. Germline assignment: CDR1 MGHRA and CDR2 YSYEKL. The V end was cut by 3 bases, the J end by 3 bases, with 7 bases between. The CDR3 reads CASSHPGTDTQYF. DNA of the CDR3: TGCGCCAGCAGCCACCCCGGGACAGATACGCAGTATTTT.

The chain employs TRBV30 and TRBJ1-3, with D perhaps matching TRBD1 (5 bases). With 5 bases removed from V and 0 bases from J, the gap between germline ends came to 8 bases. The CDR3 totals 13 residues. Germline CDR1 reads GTSNPN; CDR2 reads SVGIG (reference sequence). As DNA, the CDR3 is TGTGCCTGGGGGGGACTCTCTGGAAACACCATATATTTT. This gives the protein CAWGGLSGNTIYF.

This chain links TRBV7-9 with TRBJ2-3; possibly TRBD1 or TRBD2 for D (5 bases each). The CDR3 contains 13 residues. With 8 bases removed from V and 4 bases from J, the gap between germline ends came to 13 bases. In germline, CDR1 is SEHNR, CDR2 FQNEAQ (reference sequence). CDR3 DNA sequence: TGTGCCAGCCGGGACGGCGCCGCAGATACGCAGTATTTT. Amino acid sequence: CASRDGAADTQYF. The full variable domain, its missing parts supplied by reference TRBV7-9 and TRBJ2-3, is DTGVSQNPRHKITKRGQNVTFRCDPISEHNRLYWYRQTLGQGPEFLTYFQNEAQLEKSRLLSDRFSAERPKGSFSTLEIQRTEQGDSAMYLCASRDGAADTQYFGPGTRLTVL.

The chain employs TRBV5-1 and TRBJ1-6; 8 bases are a match to TRBD1. The CDR3 runs to 14 residues. V shed 7 bases and J 4 bases; nucleotides not matched to a gene: 4. Germline CDR1 and CDR2: SGHRS and YFSETQ. The CDR3 region has the DNA TGCGCCAGCGGGCAGGGGGCTTATAATTCACCCCTCCACTTT. Its translation: CASGQGAYNSPLHF.

This chain links TRBV27 with TRBJ2-2, with D unresolved. Looked up from germline, CDR1 is MNHEY and CDR2 is SMNVEV (reference sequence). The CDR3 has 15 residues. Between the trimmed V and J ends, which lost 2 bases and 2 bases, there was a span of 9 bases. CDR3 loop: CASSLLGINTGELFF. As DNA, the CDR3 is TGTGCCAGCAGTTTACTAGGTATTAACACCGGGGAGCTGTTTTTT.

CDR3 sequence: CASSYRGGREQFF. The CDR3 DNA reads TGTGCCAGCAGTTACCGCGGGGGCCGAGAGCAGTTCTTC. The chain is built from TRBV6-5 and TRBJ2-1; D is possibly TRBD2 (7 bases). The CDR3 sequence is 13 residues long. Between the trimmed V and J ends, which lost 2 bases and 10 bases, there was a span of 12 bases. The germline gives CDR1 MNHEY, CDR2 SVGAGI.

The chain joins TRBV4-2 to TRBJ1-2; the D gene is possibly TRBD1 (6 bases). The CDR3 covers 16 residues. V lost 0 bases, J lost 1 base, and 12 bases lay in between. In germline, CDR1 is LGHNA, CDR2 YNFKEQ. CDR3 nucleotide sequence: TGTGCCAGCAGCCAAGATGGACAGTTGCTTAACTATGGCTACACCTTC. Protein product: CASSQDGQLLNYGYTF.

The chain carries TRBV28 and TRBJ1-4; TRBD1 is a possible D gene (6 bases). V lost 6 bases, J lost 4 bases, and 9 bases lay in between. The CDR3 totals 13 residues. CDR1 is MDHEN and CDR2 is SYDVKM in the germline V gene. The CDR3 sequence: CASSQGRNEKLFF. For the CDR3, the DNA is TGTGCCAGCAGCCAGGGGCGTAATGAAAAACTGTTTTTT.

The rearrangement uses TRBV7-9 and TRBJ2-2, with a possible D match to TRBD2 (6 bases). In germline, CDR1 is SEHNR, CDR2 FQNEAQ (reference sequence). V lost 6 bases, J lost 4 bases, and 15 bases lay in between. The length of the CDR3 is 15 residues. The CDR3 loop reads CASSSRLVSTGELFF. The CDR3 DNA follows: TGTGCCAGCAGTTCGAGACTAGTTTCCACCGGGGAGCTGTTTTTT. The full variable domain, completed using reference TRBV7-9 and TRBJ2-2, is DTGVSQNPRHKITKRGQNVTFRCDPISEHNRLYWYRQTLGQGPEFLTYFQNEAQLEKSRLLSDRFSAERPKGSFSTLEIQRTEQGDSAMYLCASSSRLVSTGELFFGEGSRLTVL.

The chain recombines TRBV4-1 with TRBJ2-3, with 10 bases that match TRBD2. This CDR3 is built from 16 residues. CDR1 is MGHRA and CDR2 is YSYEKL in the germline V gene. The V segment lost 2 bases and the J segment 4 bases; nucleotides outside the gene matches: 6. The CDR3 is CASSQYPTSGADTQYF. As DNA, the CDR3 is TGCGCCAGCAGCCAATACCCAACTAGCGGGGCAGATACGCAGTATTTT.

In the case of this clone: A junction boundary mismatches the germline segment, possibly from a read error. This chain connects TRBV23-1 to TRBJ2-7; D is ambiguous. TRBV23-1 is an open reading frame whose function is uncertain. CDR3 length: 16 amino acids. In nucleotides, the CDR3 is TGCGCCAGCAGTCAATCGTATACAGTAAGGGAAACGGCTCCCGGCTTC. Translation gives CASSQSYTVRETAPGF.

The chain has TRBV5-1 and TRBJ1-6, with D possibly TRBD1 on 5 matching bases. Trimming left V 0 bases short and J 8 bases short, with 15 bases between. Germline CDR1 is SGHRS and CDR2 is YFSETQ. The CDR3 contains 16 residues. The CDR3 spells CASSLDESGGDSPLHF. DNA of the CDR3: TGCGCCAGCAGCTTGGATGAGTCCGGGGGGGATTCACCCCTCCACTTT. The variable domain in full, with the rest retrieved from reference TRBV5-1 and TRBJ1-6, is KAGVTQTPRYLIKTRGQQVTLSCSPISGHRSVSWYQQTPGQGLQFLFEYFSETQRNKGNFPGRFSGRQFSNSRSEMNVSTLELGDSALYLCASSLDESGGDSPLHFGNGTRLTVT.

V gene TRBV6-5 combines with J gene TRBJ1-1; 7 bases agree with TRBD1. CDR3 length: 14 residues. The ends lost 6 bases at V and 6 bases at J; junction bases unmatched: 10. Germline V CDR1 and CDR2: MNHEY, SVGAGI. CDR3 in amino acids: CASSHDRDQPEAFF. CDR3 DNA: TGTGCCAGCAGCCATGACAGGGACCAACCTGAAGCTTTCTTT.